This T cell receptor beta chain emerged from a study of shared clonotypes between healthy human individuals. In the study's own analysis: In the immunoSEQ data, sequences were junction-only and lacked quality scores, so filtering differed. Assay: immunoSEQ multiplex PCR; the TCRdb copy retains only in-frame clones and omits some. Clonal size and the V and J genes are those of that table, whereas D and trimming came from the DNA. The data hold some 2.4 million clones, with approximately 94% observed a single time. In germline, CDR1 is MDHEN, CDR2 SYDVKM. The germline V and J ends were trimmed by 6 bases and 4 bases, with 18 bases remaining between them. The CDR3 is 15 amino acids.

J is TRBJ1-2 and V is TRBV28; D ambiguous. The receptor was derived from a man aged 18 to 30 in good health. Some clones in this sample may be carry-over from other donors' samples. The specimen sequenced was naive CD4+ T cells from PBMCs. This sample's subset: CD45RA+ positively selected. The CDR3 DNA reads TGTGCCAGCAGCTCCTTTAGCGGAGCAGCCTATGGCTACACCTTC. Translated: CASSSFSGAAYGYTF.